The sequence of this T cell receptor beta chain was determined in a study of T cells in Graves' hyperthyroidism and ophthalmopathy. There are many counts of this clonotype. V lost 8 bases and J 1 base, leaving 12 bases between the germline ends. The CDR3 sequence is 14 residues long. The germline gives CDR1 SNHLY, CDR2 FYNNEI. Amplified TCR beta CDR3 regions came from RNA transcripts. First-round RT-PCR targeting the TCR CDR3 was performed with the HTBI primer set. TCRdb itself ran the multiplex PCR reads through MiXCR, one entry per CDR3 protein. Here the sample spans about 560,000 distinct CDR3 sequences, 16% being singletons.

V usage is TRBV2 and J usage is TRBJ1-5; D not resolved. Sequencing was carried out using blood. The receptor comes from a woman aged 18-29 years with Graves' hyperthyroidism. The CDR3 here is CASGKDGSNQPQHF. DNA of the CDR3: TGTGCCAGCGGAAAGGACGGAAGCAATCAGCCCCAGCATTTT.